This entry is about one T cell receptor beta chain. Per the original data handling: It was from reference gene primer amplification that nucleated cell counts were estimated. The protocol was immunoSEQ multiplex PCR, while the TCRdb copy is restricted to in-frame clones and leaves out a portion. V, J and clone size are those of that table, while D and trimming were read from the DNA. Here the sample spans some 310,000 clones, roughly 89% being singletons. This sample was included in a study of blood T cell repertoires in COVID-19. Study in general: In each case, the material was cDNA or gDNA derived from T cells, B-cell-depleted T cells, or PBMCs.

Allocation to cohorts depended on clinical history reported by the participants. V shed 4 bases and J shed 2 bases, with 14 bases lying between them. Germline V lookup: CDR1 LGHDT, CDR2 YNNKEL (reference sequence). This CDR3 has 16 residues. Material for sequencing was PBMCs or T cells enriched from blood (not recorded which). The rearrangement links TRBV3-1 (or the pseudogene TRBV3-2) to TRBJ2-2, with D unclear. The clonotype was recovered from a woman aged 25 to 39 who had recovered from COVID-19. The CDR3 nucleotides are TGTGCCAGCAGCCTCGATGTTAGCTATAACACCGGGGAGCTGTTTTTT. Translated, it gives CASSLDVSYNTGELFF.